This T cell receptor beta chain was obtained from a study of blood T cell repertoires in COVID-19. The wider study: The United States, Italy and Spain provided the acute and convalescent COVID-19 samples. Nucleic acid was either cDNA or gDNA, and it came from T cells, B-cell-depleted T cells, or PBMCs.

In the study's own analysis: How many nucleated cells were present was estimated from reference gene primer amplification. Here immunoSEQ multiplex PCR was the method, and the copy in TCRdb shows in-frame clones only, minus some. The V and J calls and clone size come from that table; D and trimming were worked out from the DNA. Of about 340,000 clones in the sample, more than 70% were seen once. The CDR3 is 14 amino acids. Looked up from germline, CDR1 is MGHRA and CDR2 is YSYEKL. V was clipped by 1 base and J by 5 bases, with 11 bases between them. It was during active infection that Seattle patients were enrolled and then longitudinally followed.

The sequence was obtained from a woman aged 65 to 85 with COVID-19, enrolled during active disease. Sequencing was done on a sample of peripheral blood. J is TRBJ1-1 and V is TRBV4-1, with D perhaps matching TRBD1 (5 bases). Written as DNA, the CDR3 is TGCGCCAGCAGCCAAGGGGGCGAGATTACTGAAGCTTTCTTT. It codes for CASSQGGEITEAFF.